This T cell receptor (beta chain) was captured by sequencing in a study of blood T cell repertoires in COVID-19. Study-wide background: COVID-19 samples collected from the United States, Italy and Spain covered acute and convalescent phases.

The count of this clone is one. All recovered Cohort 3 donors got two negative PCRs, got clearance, or saw symptom resolution. CDR3 length equals 15 residues. Trimming took off 6 bases at V and 1 base at J, with 15 bases between the two ends. The germline gives CDR1 MNHEY, CDR2 SVGEGT. The protocol was immunoSEQ multiplex PCR, while the TCRdb copy is restricted to in-frame clones and leaves out a portion. The sample includes a few hundred thousand clones, over 80% of them seen just once. The specimen was PBMCs or T cells enriched from blood (not recorded which). This TCR was sampled from a woman aged 50 to 65 who had recovered from COVID-19. The chain combines TRBV6-2 or TRBV6-3 with TRBJ1-1; a weak D match, TRBD1 (5 bases). CDR3 residues: CASSPLGGENTEAFF. DNA for the CDR3: TGTGCCAGCAGCCCTCTGGGGGGAGAGAACACTGAAGCTTTCTTT.